Only a few counts were recorded for the clone carrying this T cell receptor beta chain. Its antigen is unidentified. Quantitative barcoded 5'-RACE was used to prepare TCR beta libraries. Each CDR3 protein is one row after TCRdb ran MiXCR on the 5' RACE reads. The table records 800,000 to 900,000 distinct CDR3 sequences, 12% of them present only once. This sample was included in a study of CD8 T cells in ankylosing spondylitis. General study points: For ankylosing spondylitis blood, a TCR beta motif of 7 or 8 highly homologous variants appeared characteristic. Past research had described some motif variants in reactive arthritis synovial fluid and blood.

V was pared by 4 bases and J by 14 bases, with 20 bases between. Germline V gives CDR1 KGHSH, CDR2 LQKENI. This CDR3 contains 13 residues. What was sequenced was blood, either unsorted or a sorted T cell fraction (not recorded which). The clonotype originates from a male donor with ankylosing spondylitis. The rearrangement joins TRBV18 to TRBJ1-2; D is unclear. CDR3 sequence (DNA): TGTGCCAGCTCACTTTCTCCCTGGGCCGATCCGACCTTC. It yields the protein CASSLSPWADPTF.